The TCR beta chain under discussion was sequenced for a study of identical twins. Study results and limitations: Invariant cells of the MAIT and iNKT types might have partly distorted the zero-insertion analyses.

This clonotype occurred once. The antigen is unknown. The germline gene is not matched at one end of the junction; a read error may be the cause. Germline V gene lookup returns CDR1 LNHDA and CDR2 SQIVND (reference sequence). The CDR3 is made up of 16 amino acids. Template switching (which added a universal primer site) was used, and cDNA carried unique molecular identifiers. TCRdb analysed the 5' RACE reads with MiXCR anew, one entry per CDR3 protein. The profile shows about 920,000 distinct CDR3 sequences, over 9% of them singletons. Donors were all healthy Caucasians. These sequences were also reported in another study, on yellow fever vaccine responses in identical twins.

The specimen was PBMCs. The receptor's source is a woman between 18 and 30 years old in good health. This chain uses TRBV19 with TRBJ2-1, with 8 nucleotides matching TRBD1. CDR3 protein: CARSIPSGGHGNEQFF. CDR3 coding DNA: TGTGCCAGAAGTATCCCTTCAGGGGGCCACGGCAATGAGCAGTTCTTC.